The 18 T cell receptor beta chains below come from one sample, sequenced in a study of blood T cell repertoires in COVID-19. TCRdb's copy holds only in-frame clones and misses some; the assay was immunoSEQ multiplex PCR. The sample holds about 150,000 clones, over 70% seen once. Specimen: peripheral blood. The source of these receptors is an elderly man with acute or convalescent COVID-19.

This clone was counted once. The J gene is TRBJ2-6, the V gene TRBV7-2; D gene unclear. CDR1 and CDR2 from the germline V gene are SGHTA and FQGNSA. Trimming took off 5 bases at V and 8 bases at J, with 13 bases between the two ends. This CDR3 has 14 amino acids. The CDR3 loop reads CASSPRLSPNVLTF. CDR3 in DNA: TGTGCCAGCAGCCCGCGGTTATCCCCCAACGTCCTGACTTTC.

This clone came up a few times. The CDR3 DNA follows: TGTGCCAGCAGCCGTGGGACAGCCACTTTTGGAAACACCATATATTTT. It specifies CASSRGTATFGNTIYF. The rearrangement uses TRBV9 and TRBJ1-3, with 7 bases that match TRBD1. Trimming at V came to 4 bases and at J to 3 bases, leaving 10 bases not matched to a gene. This CDR3 is 16 amino acids long. Germline V gene sequence: CDR1 SGDLS, CDR2 YYNGEE.

The chain has TRBV9 and TRBJ2-3; tentatively, D is TRBD1 (6 bases). The V gene's germline CDR1 is SGDLS and CDR2 YYNGEE. Between the trimmed V and J ends, which lost 6 bases and 5 bases, there was a span of 19 bases. The length of the CDR3 is 15 residues. The CDR3 nucleotides read TGTGCCAGCACCAAGGGCACAGGGCGAGGAGATACGCAGTATTTT. Translating it yields CASTKGTGRGDTQYF.

This clone was detected only once. The gene calls are TRBV5-6 and TRBJ2-3, with a possible D match to TRBD2 (5 bases). V lost 7 bases, J lost 6 bases, and 12 bases lay in between. This CDR3 is 12 amino acids long. Germline CDR1 SGHDT, CDR2 YYEEEE. Here the CDR3 DNA reads TGTGCCAGCTTCCGCGGGTCCGATACGCAGTATTTT. This codes for CASFRGSDTQYF.

This clone was detected only once. The chain links TRBV6-5 to TRBJ1-3, with a weak D call TRBD1 (6 bases). Germline V CDR1 and CDR2: MNHEY, SVGAGI. This CDR3 is built from 13 residues. Trimming shortened V by 8 bases and J by 4 bases, and 12 bases separated the two germline ends. The CDR3 loop reads CASPTGLGNTIYF. CDR3 bases: TGTGCCAGCCCGACAGGACTGGGAAACACCATATATTTT.

The genes are TRBV5-5 and TRBJ1-6; 9 bases are a match to TRBD1. The CDR3 covers 15 residues. CDR1 SGHKS and CDR2 YYEKEE come from the germline V gene (reference sequence). V shed 4 bases, J shed 8 bases, and the junction held 7 bases outside the gene matches. The CDR3 loop reads CASSKQGARDSPLHF. The CDR3 DNA follows: TGTGCCAGCAGCAAACAGGGGGCAAGGGATTCACCCCTCCACTTT.

The chain joins TRBV2 to TRBJ2-2; 7 nucleotides match TRBD1. This CDR3 is built from 14 residues. Germline V gene lookup returns CDR1 SNHLY and CDR2 FYNNEI. V lost 7 bases, J lost 2 bases, and 4 bases stayed unmatched. The CDR3 loop is CASKGQLNTGELFF. The CDR3 DNA reads TGTGCCAGCAAGGGACAGCTTAACACCGGGGAGCTGTTTTTT.

The genes are TRBV5-4 and TRBJ2-3; 11 bases are a match to TRBD2. Looked up from germline, CDR1 is SGHNT and CDR2 is YYREEE (reference sequence). The junction had 5 bases not matched to a gene; V was cut back by 7 bases and J by 4 bases. This CDR3 is 14 amino acids long. CDR3 bases: TGTGCCAGCCAGACTAGCGGGGTTTCAGATACGCAGTATTTT. Encoded protein: CASQTSGVSDTQYF.

This chain joins TRBV7-3 and TRBJ2-2; D is possibly TRBD1 (5 bases). Trimming took off 1 base at V and 4 bases at J, with 10 bases between the two ends. Germline values: CDR1 SGHTA, CDR2 FQGTGA. The CDR3 spans 15 residues. Here the CDR3 DNA reads TGTGCCAGCAGCTTAAGTAGGGGATTCACCGGGGAGCTGTTTTTT. This codes for CASSLSRGFTGELFF.

J is TRBJ2-2 and V is TRBV30; D is ambiguous. The germline V and J ends were trimmed by 1 base and 6 bases, with 9 bases remaining between them. CDR1 is GTSNPN, CDR2 SVGIG, per germline (reference sequence). This CDR3 spans 13 amino acids. CDR3 in DNA: TGTGCCTGGAGTGGCACACCCGCCGGGGAGCTGTTTTTT. Translating gives CAWSGTPAGELFF.

The rearrangement uses TRBV11-2 and TRBJ1-3, with 8 nucleotides matching TRBD1. J gave up 0 bases and V 5 bases, and 3 bases lay outside the gene matches. This CDR3 contains 15 residues. Germline loops: CDR1 SGHAT, CDR2 FQNNGV. CDR3 sequence: CASSPDRASGNTIYF. The CDR3 DNA reads as TGTGCCAGCAGCCCGGACAGGGCCTCTGGAAACACCATATATTTT.

The rearrangement links TRBV6-5 to TRBJ2-5; 8 nucleotides align to TRBD1. Germline-derived CDR1 and CDR2 are MNHEY and SVGAGI. There are 12 residues in the CDR3. Trimming cost V 8 bases and J 4 bases; bases outside gene matches: 3. The CDR3 region is CASGRGLETQYF. CDR3 nucleotide sequence: TGTGCCAGCGGCAGGGGGCTAGAGACCCAGTACTTC.

Comments on this clone: The germline gene is not matched at one end of the junction; a read error may be the cause. This chain joins TRBV7-6 and TRBJ2-3, with D perhaps being TRBD1 or TRBD2 (6 bases each). The germline CDR1 and CDR2 sequences are SGHVS and FNYEAQ. The CDR3 is made up of 15 amino acids. CDR3 region: CASSLAGAGGDTQYF. The CDR3, as DNA: TGTGCCAGCAGTTTAGCAGGGGCCGGGGGAGATACGCAGTATTTT.

J is TRBJ1-2 and V is TRBV7-9, with D unresolved. Trimming took off 5 bases at V and 7 bases at J, with 8 bases between the two ends. This CDR3 contains 11 residues. Germline CDR1 SEHNR, CDR2 FQNEAQ (reference sequence). DNA for the CDR3: TGTGCCAGCAGCCCAGACTTTGGCTACACCTTC. Residues: CASSPDFGYTF.

In its sample, this clone was seen once. The chain recombines TRBV19 with TRBJ2-3; a possible D gene is TRBD2 (5 bases). Trimming cost V 5 bases and J 4 bases, with 7 bases left between them. The CDR3 is 12 amino acids. Germline CDR1 LNHDA, CDR2 SQIVND (reference sequence). The CDR3, as DNA: TGTGCCAGTAGTGCGAGGGCAGATACGCAGTATTTT. This codes for CASSARADTQYF.

This clone was observed a single time. V and J are TRBV27 and TRBJ1-6, with D possibly TRBD1 on 5 matching bases. Germline lookup yields CDR1 MNHEY and CDR2 SMNVEV (reference sequence). The ends were cut back, 2 bases at V and 7 bases at J, with 12 bases in the middle. The CDR3 sequence is 15 residues long. This CDR3 is CASSLRDLGNSPLHF. CDR3 in DNA: TGTGCCAGCAGTTTAAGGGACTTGGGCAATTCACCCCTCCACTTT.

The chain employs TRBV24-1 and TRBJ2-3; D might be TRBD2 (5 bases). Trimming pared 7 bases from V and 4 bases from J, leaving 8 bases between. CDR1 and CDR2 from the germline V gene are KGHDR and SFDVKD. The CDR3 loop spans 12 amino acids. This chain's CDR3 is CATSGVADTQYF. As DNA, the CDR3 is TGTGCCACCAGCGGGGTGGCAGATACGCAGTATTTT.

The chain is built from TRBV20-1 and TRBJ1-1; no clear D gene. The CDR3 runs to 10 residues. Deletions cut 3 bases from V and 11 bases from J, with 10 bases between. In germline, CDR1 is DFQATT, CDR2 SNEGSKA (reference sequence). This CDR3 is CSASGVVAFF. In DNA form, the CDR3 reads TGCAGTGCTAGCGGGGTAGTTGCTTTCTTT.